The sequence of this T cell receptor (beta chain) was determined in a study of OX40 agonist ivuxolimab in advanced cancers. Findings and caveats of the study: Some nonresponders likewise displayed low normalized T-cell clonal expansion.

The data were produced by immunoSEQ multiplex PCR, yet TCRdb's version contains in-frame clones alone and is incomplete. The data show more than 55,000 clones, about 84% seen once. V was trimmed by 8 bases and J by 3 bases, leaving 15 bases between them. Germline V gene sequence: CDR1 MNHEY, CDR2 SMNVEV (reference sequence). The CDR3 spans 14 residues. Comments on this clone: What it recognizes is unknown.

The receptor was isolated from an adult with an advanced solid tumor such as melanoma, head and neck, liver or kidney cancer. The gene calls are TRBV27 and TRBJ2-3, with a tentative D call TRBD2 (5 bases). The sequences come from CD4+ or CD8+ T cells sorted from blood, collected in a trial of the OX40 agonist ivuxolimab. The CDR3 here is CASGRLSFTDTQYF. The CDR3 DNA is TGTGCCAGCGGCCGACTAAGCTTTACAGATACGCAGTATTTT.